Many counts were recorded for the clone carrying this TCR beta chain. These data belong to a study of regulatory T cells in long-lasting Graves disease. Investigators prepared the TCR beta libraries by applying iRepertoire HTBI primers and Arm-PCR of CDR3 regions. MiXCR, applied by TCRdb to the multiplex PCR reads, yields one record per CDR3 protein. The table has hundreds of thousands of distinct CDR3 sequences, about 15% seen once. The time point: newly diagnosed GD, antithyroid drugs for less than 3 months. The TCR library was prepared using RNA isolated from PBMCs. Germline V lookup: CDR1 MDHEN, CDR2 SYDVKM. This CDR3 comprises 14 residues. V lost 6 bases and J 1 base, leaving 12 bases between the germline ends. These data were also filed under a second study, of T cells in Graves' hyperthyroidism and ophthalmopathy. This second study says: Onset of ophthalmopathy came a median 6.5 months after the model predicted it.

This chain links TRBV28 with TRBJ2-5, with D possibly TRBD2 on 6 matching bases. The input for sequencing was peripheral blood mononuclear cells (PBMCs), taken at new diagnosis, from a patient treated with antithyroid drugs. The origin of this receptor is a woman aged 35 to 59 with Graves disease. The CDR3 sequence: CASRLVRGQETQYF. For the CDR3, the DNA is TGTGCCAGCAGGTTGGTGCGGGGCCAAGAGACCCAGTACTTC.